One T cell receptor (beta chain) is described in this entry. The target antigen is unknown. This sample was included in a study of tumor-infiltrating lymphocytes in localized non-small cell lung cancer. In the study overall: Some samples were collected after neoadjuvant chemotherapy; smokers, never-smokers and several histologies were included. Study conclusions and caveats: Immunotypes IM1 and IM2 had similar TCR-derived T-cell fractions. Technical variation could not be separated from intratumor heterogeneity here. TCR sequencing covered a subset of patients with enough tissue.

Assay: immunoSEQ multiplex PCR; the TCRdb copy retains only in-frame clones and omits some. The sample lists about 7,400 clones, around 77% occurring once. The CDR3 contains 14 residues. Germline CDR1 reads SNHLY; CDR2 reads FYNNEI. V was pared by 4 bases and J by 3 bases, with 13 bases between. This clonotype was sampled from a human donor with non-small cell lung cancer. The sequenced sample was uninvolved lung tissue not adjacent to the tumor. The rearrangement uses TRBV2 and TRBJ2-7; TRBD2 is a possible D gene (6 bases). CDR3 coding DNA: TGTGCCAGCAGTGTCACTCCGGACTACTACGAGCAGTACTTC. This gives the protein CASSVTPDYYEQYF. Using reference TRBV2 and TRBJ2-7 for the parts outside the CDR3, the full variable domain is EPEVTQTPSHQVTQMGQEVILRCVPISNHLYFYWYRQILGQKVEFLVSFYNNEISEKSEIFDDQFSVERPDGSNFTLKIRSTKLEDSAMYFCASSVTPDYYEQYFGPGTRLTVT.